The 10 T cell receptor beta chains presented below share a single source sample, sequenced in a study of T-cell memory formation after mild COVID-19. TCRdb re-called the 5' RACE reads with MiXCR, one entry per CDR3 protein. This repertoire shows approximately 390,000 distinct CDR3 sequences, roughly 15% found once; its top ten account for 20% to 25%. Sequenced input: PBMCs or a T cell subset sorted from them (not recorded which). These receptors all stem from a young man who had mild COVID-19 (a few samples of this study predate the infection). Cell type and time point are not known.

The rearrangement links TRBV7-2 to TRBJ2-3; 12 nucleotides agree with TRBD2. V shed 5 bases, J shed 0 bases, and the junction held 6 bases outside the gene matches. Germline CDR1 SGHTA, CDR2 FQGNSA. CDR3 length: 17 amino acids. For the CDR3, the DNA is TGTGCCAGCAGCCCTTGGACTAGCGGGGACAGCACAGATACGCAGTATTTT. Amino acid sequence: CASSPWTSGDSTDTQYF.

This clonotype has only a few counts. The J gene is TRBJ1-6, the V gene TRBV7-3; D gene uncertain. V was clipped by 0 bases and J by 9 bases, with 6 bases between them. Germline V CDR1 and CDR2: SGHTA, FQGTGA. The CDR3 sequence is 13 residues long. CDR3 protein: CASSLTPGSPLHF. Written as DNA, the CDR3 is TGTGCCAGCAGCTTAACCCCGGGTTCACCCCTCCACTTT.

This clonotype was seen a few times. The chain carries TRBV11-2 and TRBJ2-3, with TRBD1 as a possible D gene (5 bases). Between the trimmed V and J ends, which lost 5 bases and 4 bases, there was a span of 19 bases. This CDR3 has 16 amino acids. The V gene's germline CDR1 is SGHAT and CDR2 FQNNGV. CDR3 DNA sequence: TGTGCCAGCAGCATCGCGCGTAACTGGGGCGCAGATACGCAGTATTTT. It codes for CASSIARNWGADTQYF.

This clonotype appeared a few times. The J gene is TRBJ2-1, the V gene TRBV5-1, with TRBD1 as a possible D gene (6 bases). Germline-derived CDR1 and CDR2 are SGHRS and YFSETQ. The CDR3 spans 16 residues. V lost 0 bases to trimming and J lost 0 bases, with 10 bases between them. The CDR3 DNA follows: TGCGCCAGCAGCTTGGCAGGGGTAAGCTCCTACAATGAGCAGTTCTTC. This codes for CASSLAGVSSYNEQFF.

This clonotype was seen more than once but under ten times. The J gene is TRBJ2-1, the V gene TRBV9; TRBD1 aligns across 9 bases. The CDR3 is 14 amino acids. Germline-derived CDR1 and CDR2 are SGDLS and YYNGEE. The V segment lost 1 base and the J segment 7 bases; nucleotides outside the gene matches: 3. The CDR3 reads CASSVIDRGNEQFF. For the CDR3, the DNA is TGTGCCAGCAGCGTAATTGACAGGGGGAATGAGCAGTTCTTC.

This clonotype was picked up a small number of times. CDR3 nucleotides: TGTGCCAGCAGTTTTCAGGCTTCCTACGAGCAGTACTTC. This codes for CASSFQASYEQYF. V gene TRBV7-2 combines with J gene TRBJ2-7, with D unresolved. The CDR3 has 13 residues. Trimming pared 6 bases from V and 1 base from J, leaving 10 bases between. Per germline, CDR1 SGHTA and CDR2 FQGNSA.

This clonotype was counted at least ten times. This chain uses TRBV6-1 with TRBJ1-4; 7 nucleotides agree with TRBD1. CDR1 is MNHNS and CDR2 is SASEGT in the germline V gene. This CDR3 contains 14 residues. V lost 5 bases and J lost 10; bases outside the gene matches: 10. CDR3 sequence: CASSPDRETGKLFF. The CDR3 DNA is TGTGCCAGCAGTCCCGACAGGGAAACCGGAAAACTGTTTTTT.

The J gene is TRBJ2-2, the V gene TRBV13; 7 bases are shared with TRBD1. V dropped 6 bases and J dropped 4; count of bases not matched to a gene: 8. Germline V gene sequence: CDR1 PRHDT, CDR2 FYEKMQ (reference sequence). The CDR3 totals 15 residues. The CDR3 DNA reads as TGTGCCAGCAGTGGCGACAGGGAAAGCACCGGGGAGCTGTTTTTT. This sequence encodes CASSGDRESTGELFF.

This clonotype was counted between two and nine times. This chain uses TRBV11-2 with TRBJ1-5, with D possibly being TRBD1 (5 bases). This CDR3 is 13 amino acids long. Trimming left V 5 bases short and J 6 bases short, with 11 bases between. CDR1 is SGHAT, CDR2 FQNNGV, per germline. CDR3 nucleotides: TGTGCCAGCAGCCCAGGGTGGCGTCAGCCCCAGCATTTT. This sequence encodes CASSPGWRQPQHF.

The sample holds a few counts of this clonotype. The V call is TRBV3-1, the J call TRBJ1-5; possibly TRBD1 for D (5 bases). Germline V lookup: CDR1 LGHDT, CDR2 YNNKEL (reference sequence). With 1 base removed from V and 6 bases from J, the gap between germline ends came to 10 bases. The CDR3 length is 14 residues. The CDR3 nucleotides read TGTGCCAGCAGCCAAGGGTCAGGGACTCAGCCCCAGCATTTT. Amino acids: CASSQGSGTQPQHF.